The TCR beta chain under discussion was sequenced for a study of shared clonotypes between healthy human individuals. Study-wide context: Each donor's CD8 memory used one plate, CD8 naive two, each CD4 subset three. Notes on the study in general: The diversity represented, both genetic and in exposure history, was limited by few donors.

To note about this clone: Its antigen is not known.

Germline lookup yields CDR1 MNHNY and CDR2 SVGAGI (reference sequence). The length of the CDR3 is 9 residues. Trimming removed 9 bases at V and 11 bases at J, with 10 bases between. Profiled with immunoSEQ multiplex PCR; TCRdb holds only in-frame clones, not every one. The repertoire has more than 2 million clones, approximately 96% of them found once; the top ten carry approximately 0.13%. This clonotype was obtained from a young man in good health. V usage is TRBV6-6 and J usage is TRBJ1-1; D unresolved. Input material: naive CD4+ T cells sorted from blood. Documented subset: CD45RA+ positively selected. The CDR3 nucleotides read TGTGCCAGTCTCTTCAGGGCTTTCTTT. It codes for CASLFRAFF.